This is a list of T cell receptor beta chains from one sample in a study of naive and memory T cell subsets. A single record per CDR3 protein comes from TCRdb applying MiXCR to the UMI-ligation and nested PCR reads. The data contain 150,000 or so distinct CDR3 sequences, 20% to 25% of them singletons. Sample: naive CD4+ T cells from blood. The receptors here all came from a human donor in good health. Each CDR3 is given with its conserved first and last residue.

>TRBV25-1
CASNRVGPWNEQFF
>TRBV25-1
CASSPPGVPYEQFF
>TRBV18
CASSLLDRRHTEAFF
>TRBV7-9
CASVKGELHEQYF
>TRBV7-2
CASSPDRGNTDTQYF
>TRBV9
CASSVIPRGTGANVLTF
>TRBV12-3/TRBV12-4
CASSLAGAGEKLFF
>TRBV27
CASSLSSTPNEQYF
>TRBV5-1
CASSLAPGPDTGELFF
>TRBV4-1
CASSHGRGQGDNEQYF
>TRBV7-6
CASSPRAGMNEQFF
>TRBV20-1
CSARGQGAGGNQPQHF
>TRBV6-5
CASSLRGTGGADRHQPQHF
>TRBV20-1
CSATQTIKETQYF
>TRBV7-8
CASSLALGDNQPQHF
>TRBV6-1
CASSYTGDEAFF
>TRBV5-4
CASSTLDRGYSGANVLTF
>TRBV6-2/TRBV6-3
CASRRVGAYNEQFF
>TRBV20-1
CSTGVSSNQPQHF
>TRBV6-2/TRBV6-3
CASSYVGISGGEQYF
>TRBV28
CASSVKTDTQYF
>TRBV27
CASSLRQGFDEQFF
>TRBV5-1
CASSPNTQGGEAFF
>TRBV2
CASRDVDSVISYEQYF